The rows below give T cell receptor beta chains drawn from one sample of a study of beta chain features in type 1 diabetes. Here immunoSEQ multiplex PCR was the method, and the copy in TCRdb shows in-frame clones only, minus some. The data show about 650,000 clones, around 12% seen once. The sequenced material came from naive CD4+ T cells from blood. The receptors were gathered from a man aged 30 to 45 with type 1 diabetes. Each CDR3 is given with its conserved first and last residue. Fields, in order: V gene, clone size, D gene, J gene, CDR3 protein, CDR3 DNA. The D gene is left open where the match is weak. Some rows have no size entry. The others give once, few or many, or a class for an expanded clone.

>TRBV18|few|NA|TRBJ1-1
CASSPPPEGVSPEAFF
TGTGCCAGCTCACCACCTCCCGAGGGAGTAAGCCCTGAAGCTTTCTTT
>TRBV6-5|few|TRBD1|TRBJ2-1
CASSRGTGANEQFF
TGTGCCAGCAGCCGTGGGACAGGGGCCAATGAGCAGTTCTTC
>TRBV18|NA|NA|TRBJ2-7
CASSPAGPPYEQYF
TGTGCCAGCTCACCAGCGGGACCACCCTACGAGCAGTACTTC
>TRBV19|NA|NA|TRBJ2-1
CASSIDPGHQSSYNEQFF
TGTGCCAGTAGTATTGACCCGGGACACCAGAGCTCCTACAATGAGCAGTTCTTC
>TRBV6-5|NA|NA|TRBJ1-2
CASSTGYGYTF
TGTGCCAGCAGTACAGGGTATGGCTACACCTTC
>TRBV5-8|NA|NA|TRBJ2-4
CASSLRNIQYF
TGTGCCAGCAGCTTAAGGAACATTCAGTACTTC
>TRBV7-2|NA|TRBD1|TRBJ2-3
CASSTRDREADTQYF
TGTGCCAGCAGCACCCGGGACAGGGAGGCAGATACGCAGTATTTT
>TRBV6-5|few|TRBD1|TRBJ1-2
CASSYSNRGNYGYTF
TGTGCCAGCAGTTACTCAAACAGGGGGAACTATGGCTACACCTTC
>TRBV19|NA|NA|TRBJ2-5
CASSTPVLGGIGKTQYF
TGTGCCAGTAGTACCCCCGTATTGGGGGGTATTGGGAAGACCCAGTACTTC
>TRBV6-5|NA|NA|TRBJ2-3
CASSAGTASTDTQYF
TGTGCCAGCAGTGCCGGGACGGCTAGCACAGATACGCAGTATTTT
>TRBV2|few|NA|TRBJ2-1
CASSVQGGSYNEQFF
TGTGCCAGCAGTGTCCAGGGGGGCTCCTACAATGAGCAGTTCTTC
>TRBV18|NA|TRBD2|TRBJ2-1
CASSPPGLAGMYSVGNEQFF
TGTGCCAGCTCACCACCGGGGCTAGCGGGGATGTACTCGGTGGGCAATGAGCAGTTCTTC
>TRBV19|NA|NA|TRBJ1-2
CASSNGTRSNYGYTF
TGTGCCAGTAGCAACGGGACCCGAAGTAACTATGGCTACACCTTC
>TRBV6-5|NA|NA|TRBJ1-4
CASSQGGEKLFF
TGTGCCAGCAGCCAGGGCGGTGAAAAACTGTTTTTT
>TRBV30|NA|NA|TRBJ2-1
CAWSPWGRVNEQFF
TGTGCCTGGAGCCCGTGGGGTAGGGTCAATGAGCAGTTCTTC
>TRBV6-5|NA|NA|TRBJ1-5
CASSYGGNQPQHF
TGTGCCAGCAGTTATGGTGGCAATCAGCCCCAGCATTTT
>TRBV28|few|NA|TRBJ2-2
CASRGAAPGELFF
TGTGCCAGCAGGGGGGCAGCGCCCGGGGAGCTGTTTTTT
>TRBV4-2|NA|NA|TRBJ1-1
CASSQGQPTEAFF
TGTGCCAGCAGCCAAGGACAACCAACTGAAGCTTTCTTT
>TRBV11-2|NA|TRBD2|TRBJ2-7
CASSPGLAGTYEQYF
TGTGCCAGCAGCCCAGGACTAGCGGGTACCTACGAGCAGTACTTC
>TRBV2|few|NA|TRBJ1-3
CASRSGGNTIYF
TGTGCCAGCAGATCGGGTGGAAACACCATATATTTT
>TRBV7-2|NA|NA|TRBJ2-5
CASSLVLQETQYF
TGTGCCAGCAGCTTAGTACTCCAAGAGACCCAGTACTTC
>TRBV9|NA|NA|TRBJ1-3
CASSRTLVGLYGNTIYF
TGTGCCAGCAGTCGAACTCTGGTGGGCCTTTATGGAAACACCATATATTTT
>TRBV5-6|few|TRBD2|TRBJ2-1
CASSLLGLAAYNEQFF
TGTGCCAGCAGCTTATTAGGACTAGCGGCATACAATGAGCAGTTCTTC
>TRBV7-2|few|TRBD1|TRBJ1-6
CASTDRGYSPLHF
TGTGCCAGCACCGACAGGGGATATTCACCCCTCCACTTT
>TRBV7-2|NA|TRBD2|TRBJ2-2
CATGGASGVNTGELFF
TGTGCCACTGGAGGGGCTAGCGGTGTAAACACCGGGGAGCTGTTTTTT
>TRBV7-3|few|NA|TRBJ2-1
CASAPSGYNEQFF
TGTGCCAGCGCCCCATCTGGCTACAATGAGCAGTTCTTC
>TRBV14|few|NA|TRBJ2-3
CASSSSTDTQYF
TGTGCCAGCAGCTCCAGCACAGATACGCAGTATTTT
>TRBV4-1|NA|TRBD2|TRBJ2-4
CASSQASLGTTAKLQYF
TGCGCCAGCAGCCAAGCGTCGCTGGGGACTACCGCTAAGCTACAGTACTTC
>TRBV19|NA|NA|TRBJ2-3
CASRTGTADTQYF
TGTGCCAGTAGGACTGGGACCGCGGATACGCAGTATTTT
>TRBV29-1|NA|NA|TRBJ2-2
CSVEAQEGELLFF
TGCAGCGTTGAAGCACAGGAGGGGGAATTGCTGTTTTTT
>TRBV7-2|NA|TRBD2|TRBJ2-7
CASSLGSSGGYEQYF
TGTGCCAGCAGCTTAGGATCCAGCGGGGGCTACGAGCAGTACTTC
>TRBV7-8|NA|NA|TRBJ1-2
CASSLAGPLLF
TGTGCCAGCAGCTTAGCGGGCCCCCTGCTCTTC
>TRBV10-2|few|TRBD1|TRBJ1-2
CASSEYTGQGSYGYTF
TGCGCCAGCAGTGAGTACACGGGACAGGGTAGCTATGGCTACACCTTC
>TRBV5-6|few|NA|TRBJ2-3
CASSLPGCTDTQYF
TGTGCCAGCAGCTTGCCAGGATGCACAGATACGCAGTATTTT
>TRBV5-1|NA|NA|TRBJ2-1
CASSLGAGALYNEQFF
TGCGCCAGCAGCTTGGGGGCGGGGGCCCTCTACAATGAGCAGTTCTTC
>TRBV4-1|NA|TRBD1|TRBJ2-1
CASSRDRGAPYEQFF
TGCGCCAGCAGCCGGGACAGAGGGGCCCCGTATGAGCAGTTCTTC
>TRBV10-1|NA|TRBD1|TRBJ2-7
CASWGQGRYEQYF
TGCGCCAGCTGGGGACAGGGGAGGTACGAGCAGTACTTC
>TRBV6-6|few|NA|TRBJ1-6
CASSYPPDSRNSPLHF
TGTGCCAGCAGTTACCCCCCTGACTCGAGGAATTCACCCCTCCACTTT
>TRBV12-5|NA|NA|TRBJ2-7
CASGLVRGPLGEQYF
TGTGCTAGTGGTTTGGTACGCGGACCCCTGGGCGAGCAGTACTTC
>TRBV7-2|few|NA|TRBJ2-7
CASSLERPGPYEQYF
TGTGCCAGCAGCTTAGAGCGGCCAGGTCCCTACGAGCAGTACTTC
>TRBV25-1|NA|NA|TRBJ1-3
CASSERQGSEGGNTIYF
TGTGCCAGCAGTGAGCGCCAGGGCTCTGAAGGCGGAAACACCATATATTTT
>TRBV6-1|NA|TRBD1|TRBJ2-1
CASSNRGAYNEQFF
TGTGCCAGCAGTAACAGGGGGGCATACAATGAGCAGTTCTTC
>TRBV7-9|once|TRBD1|TRBJ2-7
CASSQPRQGVSPYEQYF
TGTGCCAGCAGCCAACCACGACAGGGGGTGAGCCCCTACGAGCAGTACTTC
>TRBV7-2|NA|TRBD1|TRBJ2-5
CASSRQGAQETQYF
TGTGCCAGCAGCCGACAGGGGGCCCAAGAGACCCAGTACTTC
>TRBV10-3|few|NA|TRBJ1-3
CAISGGGRNTIYF
TGTGCCATCAGTGGAGGGGGGAGAAACACCATATATTTT
>TRBV25-1|NA|TRBD1|TRBJ1-6
CASSGQLGDSHNSPLHF
TGTGCCAGCAGTGGTCAATTGGGGGACAGCCATAATTCACCCCTCCACTTT
>TRBV5-1|NA|TRBD2|TRBJ2-5
CASSATSGEQTQYF
TGCGCCAGCAGCGCGACTAGCGGGGAGCAGACCCAGTACTTC
>TRBV12-5|NA|TRBD1|TRBJ2-6
CASGLTRDSQSGANVLTF
TGTGCTAGTGGTTTGACCCGGGACAGTCAATCTGGGGCCAACGTCCTGACTTTC
>TRBV4-1|NA|NA|TRBJ2-3
CASSQDDTPGLAYTDTQYF
TGCGCCAGCAGCCAAGATGACACTCCGGGTCTAGCTTACACAGATACGCAGTATTTT
>TRBV10-3|NA|NA|TRBJ2-3
CAIRQGGDTQYF
TGTGCCATCAGACAGGGTGGAGATACGCAGTATTTT
>TRBV30|few|NA|TRBJ1-2
CAWTLSAAGYTF
TGTGCCTGGACCCTATCGGCCGCTGGCTACACCTTC
>TRBV15|few|TRBD1|TRBJ2-7
CATSRDERGRGSYEQYF
TGTGCCACCAGCAGAGATGAAAGGGGGCGCGGGTCCTACGAGCAGTACTTC